The entry below gives a single TCR beta chain sequence along with its context. Its specificity is unknown. This record comes from a study of STAT5B mutations in CD4+ large granular lymphocyte leukemia. General study points: Patient CD4-sorted repertoires stayed more clonal than healthy ones after leukemic-clone removal. Main leukemic clonotypes were patient-specific, but roughly 25% appeared at low frequency elsewhere.

Germline values: CDR1 MDHEN, CDR2 SYDVKM. V lost 8 bases and J lost 1, with 11 bases in between. This CDR3 has 13 amino acids. The protocol was immunoSEQ multiplex PCR, while the TCRdb copy is restricted to in-frame clones and leaves out a portion. The table records more than 40,000 clones, about four fifths of them present only once. The clonotype was recovered from a human donor in good health. The sequenced material came from CD4+ T cells from blood buffy coats. The chain recombines TRBV28 with TRBJ1-1, with D maybe TRBD1 (6 bases). The chain's CDR3 is CASGGQPNTEAFF. Written as DNA, the CDR3 is TGTGCCAGCGGTGGACAGCCGAACACTGAAGCTTTCTTT.